The clone carrying this T cell receptor (beta chain) was observed a few times. One end of the junction fails to match germline, which may point to a read error. Extracted total RNA amounted to at least 5.5 micrograms for each sample. The data belong to a study of blood T cells in healthy people across ages. The authors ran a second PCR of 7 to 11 cycles using a sample-barcoded 5' primer and a J-beta primer mix. TCRdb itself ran the 5' RACE reads through MiXCR, one entry per CDR3 protein. The table records approximately 940,000 distinct CDR3 sequences, roughly 48% of them present only once. This CDR3 spans 16 amino acids. Germline values: CDR1 DFQATT, CDR2 SNEGSKA (reference sequence).

The chain employs TRBV20-1 and TRBJ2-1; TRBD2 might be the D (6 bases). The TCR comes from a man younger than 40 in good health. Specimen: blood. CDR3 DNA: TGCAGTACTAGGGGCGGACTATCCGAGAACTACAATGAGCAGTTCTTC. Translation gives CSTRGGLSENYNEQFF.